The 27 T cell receptor beta chains below all came from one sample that was sequenced in a study of T cell responses to AZD1222 COVID-19 vaccine. Sequencing used immunoSEQ multiplex PCR; TCRdb keeps in-frame clones, though not all of them. The data show around 100,000 clones, 88% seen once. Sequences were derived from peripheral blood, sampled on day 0 of AZD1222 vaccination. The receptors derive from an adult in good health.

The V gene is TRBV6-5, the J gene TRBJ2-5; D is perhaps TRBD1 (6 bases). CDR1 MNHEY and CDR2 SVGAGI come from the germline V gene. The V end lost 0 bases, the J end lost 4 bases, and 12 bases lay between the germline ends. This CDR3 is 15 amino acids long. CDR3 region: CASSYSIGGRETQYF. The CDR3 DNA follows: TGTGCCAGCAGTTACTCGATAGGGGGTCGAGAGACCCAGTACTTC.

The chain employs TRBV5-1 and TRBJ1-6; D is perhaps TRBD1 (6 bases). CDR3 length equals 16 residues. V was trimmed by 0 bases and J by 10 bases, leaving 17 bases between them. Germline-derived CDR1 and CDR2 are SGHRS and YFSETQ. The CDR3 region is CASSLDDFWGASPLHF. Written as DNA, the CDR3 is TGCGCCAGCAGCTTGGATGATTTTTGGGGGGCGTCACCCCTCCACTTT.

The chain uses TRBV13 and TRBJ2-5; no definite D call. Per the germline V gene, CDR1 is PRHDT and CDR2 is FYEKMQ (reference sequence). CDR3 length equals 12 residues. Trimming shortened V by 4 bases and J by 2 bases, and 5 bases separated the two germline ends. CDR3 residues: CASSSVQETQYF. The CDR3 nucleotides are TGTGCCAGCAGCTCGGTACAAGAGACCCAGTACTTC.

The chain couples TRBV18 to TRBJ2-3; 11 bases line up with TRBD2. Germline values: CDR1 KGHSH, CDR2 LQKENI. This CDR3 spans 21 amino acids. V dropped 0 bases and J dropped 0; count of bases not matched to a gene: 14. The CDR3 nucleotides read TGTGCCAGCTCACCACCGGTATCGTCACCGTGGACTAGCGGGAGCACAGATACGCAGTATTTT. Its protein product is CASSPPVSSPWTSGSTDTQYF.

For this clone: Distinct nucleotide sequences in the sample also encode this CDR3. This chain links TRBV4-3 with TRBJ1-5; D is unresolved. V lost 0 bases to trimming and J lost 2 bases, with 8 bases between them. The length of the CDR3 is 15 residues. The V gene's germline CDR1 is LGHNA and CDR2 YSLEER. The CDR3 region is CASSQDWAGNQPQHF. In nucleotides, the CDR3 is TGCGCCAGCAGCCAAGATTGGGCAGGCAATCAGCCCCAGCATTTT.

This clone was picked up one time. This sequence joins TRBV5-8 and TRBJ1-2, with D hard to call. The CDR3 is 14 amino acids. Germline-derived CDR1 and CDR2 are SGHTS and YDEGEE. Trimming took off 2 bases at V and 11 bases at J, with 19 bases between the two ends. CDR3 bases: TGTGCCAGCAGCTTAATTGTTCTACTGCAGAGTTACACCTTC. This encodes CASSLIVLLQSYTF.

The rearrangement uses TRBV7-2 and TRBJ1-1; maybe TRBD1 (6 bases). Germline CDR1 and CDR2: SGHTA and FQGNSA. The V end lost 7 bases, the J end lost 0 bases, and 18 bases lay between the germline ends. This CDR3 is built from 16 residues. CDR3 coding DNA: TGTGCCAGCATCGTTATAAGGGGGGAATTGAACACTGAAGCTTTCTTT. This translates into CASIVIRGELNTEAFF.

The genes are TRBV10-2 and TRBJ2-1; D perhaps matches TRBD1 (6 bases). V shed 8 bases and J shed 0 bases, with 8 bases lying between them. The CDR3 has 13 residues. Germline loops: CDR1 WSHSY, CDR2 SAAADI. CDR3 DNA: TGCGCCAGCTTCAGGGGCTCCTACAATGAGCAGTTCTTC. Protein: CASFRGSYNEQFF.

A few counts support this clone. The chain uses TRBV2 and TRBJ1-2, with D perhaps matching TRBD1 (5 bases). This CDR3 has 13 residues. The germline gives CDR1 SNHLY, CDR2 FYNNEI. Trimming removed 6 bases from V and 4 bases from J, with 12 bases in between. The CDR3 DNA reads TGTGCCAGCAGCGATACAGGCTCCTATGGCTACACCTTC. It is translated as CASSDTGSYGYTF.

This clone was seen more than once but under ten times. The genes are TRBV11-2 and TRBJ1-2; D perhaps matches TRBD1 (5 bases). CDR1 and CDR2 (germline): SGHAT, FQNNGV. V lost 0 bases, J lost 12 bases, and 11 bases lay in between. The CDR3 has 12 residues. In nucleotides, the CDR3 is TGTGCCAGCAGCTTAGAAGGGACCGGGGACACCTTC. Encoded protein: CASSLEGTGDTF.

The genes are TRBV29-1 and TRBJ2-1, with D possibly matching TRBD1 (5 bases). Germline V gene lookup returns CDR1 SQVTM and CDR2 ANQGSEA. The CDR3 consists of 12 residues. Trimming cost V 6 bases and J 7 bases, with 13 bases left between them. The CDR3 coding sequence is TGCAGCGTCATCCAGCAGGGTAATGAGCAGTTCTTC. Its protein product is CSVIQQGNEQFF.

The genes are TRBV6-5 and TRBJ2-5; D is uncertain. There are 13 residues in the CDR3. Looked up from germline, CDR1 is MNHEY and CDR2 is SVGAGI. Trimming shortened V by 6 bases and J by 4 bases, and 12 bases separated the two germline ends. The CDR3 DNA is TGTGCCAGCAGCCTATACTGGGGAGAGACCCAGTACTTC. Protein: CASSLYWGETQYF.

This chain joins TRBV19 and TRBJ2-2, with 7 bases that match TRBD2. After removal of 8 bases from V and 5 bases from J, the junction contained 8 bases not matched to a gene. This CDR3 spans 14 amino acids. The germline gives CDR1 LNHDA, CDR2 SQIVND (reference sequence). CDR3 in DNA: TGTGCCAGTGAGGGGAGGGTCAGGACCGGGGAGCTGTTTTTT. This translates into CASEGRVRTGELFF.

This chain joins TRBV28 and TRBJ1-1, with D unclear. Trimming took 7 bases from V and 0 from J, leaving 12 bases between them. The CDR3 has 14 amino acids. Germline CDR1 MDHEN, CDR2 SYDVKM. Written as DNA, the CDR3 is TGTGCCAGCACCCCCCCCGAGCTGAACACTGAAGCTTTCTTT. It translates to CASTPPELNTEAFF. Full variable domain (remainder filled in from reference TRBV28 and TRBJ1-1): DVKVTQSSRYLVKRTGEKVFLECVQDMDHENMFWYRQDPGLGLRLIYFSYDVKMKEKGDIPEGYSVSREKKERFSLILESASTNQTSMYLCASTPPELNTEAFFGQGTRLTVV.

This chain links TRBV28 with TRBJ1-5; perhaps TRBD1 as D (6 bases). Germline CDR1 MDHEN, CDR2 SYDVKM. The CDR3 length is 14 residues. V gave up 7 bases and J gave up 2 bases, with 12 bases separating them. This chain's CDR3 is CASMGGGGNQPQHF. The CDR3 DNA sequence: TGTGCCAGCATGGGAGGGGGGGGCAATCAGCCCCAGCATTTT.

The chain is built from TRBV4-1 and TRBJ2-3, with 7 bases identical to TRBD1. This CDR3 has 15 amino acids. Trimming took 3 bases from V and 5 from J; bases not matched to a gene: 8. Germline CDR1 and CDR2: MGHRA and YSYEKL. The CDR3, as DNA: TGCGCCAGCAGCCATCGCTCAGGGGGAGTAGATACGCAGTATTTT. Its protein is CASSHRSGGVDTQYF.

The chain employs TRBV19 and TRBJ2-7, with D possibly matching TRBD2 (6 bases). The CDR3 extends over 15 amino acids. Trimming removed 3 bases from V and 2 bases from J, with 14 bases in between. Germline V CDR1 and CDR2: LNHDA, SQIVND (reference sequence). For the CDR3, the DNA is TGTGCCAGTAGTATCGGAAGCCGACTAGCCTACGAGCAGTACTTC. It codes for CASSIGSRLAYEQYF.

V is TRBV19 and J is TRBJ1-2, with no clear D. Germline CDR1 LNHDA, CDR2 SQIVND (reference sequence). This CDR3 has 14 residues. V was trimmed by 5 bases and J by 4 bases, leaving 14 bases between them. DNA for the CDR3: TGTGCCAGTAGTCCCGGAGTGGGGATCTATGGCTACACCTTC. Its translation is CASSPGVGIYGYTF.

This sequence joins TRBV6-2 or TRBV6-3 and TRBJ2-3, with a weak D call TRBD2 (5 bases). Trimming stripped 5 bases from V and 5 bases from J, with 14 bases between. The CDR3 is 14 amino acids. Germline values: CDR1 MNHEY, CDR2 SVGEGT. The CDR3 here is CASSPGRELDTQYF. The CDR3, as DNA: TGTGCCAGCAGTCCAGGACGGGAATTAGATACGCAGTATTTT.

The chain is built from TRBV4-2 and TRBJ2-1; D gene unclear. The V and J ends lost 5 bases and 6 bases respectively, with 8 bases between them. The germline CDR1 and CDR2 sequences are LGHNA and YNFKEQ. The CDR3 has 12 residues. For the CDR3, the DNA is TGTGCCAGCAGCGCCCGTGGCAATGAGCAGTTCTTC. Residues: CASSARGNEQFF.

The J gene is TRBJ2-7, the V gene TRBV10-2, with 10 bases matching TRBD1. This CDR3 has 15 residues. CDR1 is WSHSY, CDR2 SAAADI, per germline. V dropped 7 bases and J dropped 4; count of bases not matched to a gene: 10. This CDR3 reads CASKGTGDPRYEQYF. CDR3 coding DNA: TGCGCCAGCAAGGGGACAGGGGACCCCAGGTACGAGCAGTACTTC.

V is TRBV7-2 and J is TRBJ1-4; 8 nucleotides agree with TRBD1. Germline V gene data show CDR1 as SGHTA and CDR2 as FQGNSA. This CDR3 contains 14 residues. V dropped 3 bases and J dropped 7; count of bases not matched to a gene: 4. CDR3 amino acids: CASSFRQGSEKLFF. The CDR3 bases are TGTGCCAGCAGCTTTAGACAGGGGTCTGAAAAACTGTTTTTT. The variable domain in full, completed from reference TRBV7-2 and TRBJ1-4, reads GAGVSQSPSNKVTEKGKDVELRCDPISGHTALYWYRQSLGQGLEFLIYFQGNSAPDKSGLPSDRFSAERTGGSVSTLTIQRTQQEDSAVYLCASSFRQGSEKLFFGSGTQLSVL.

This chain uses TRBV30 with TRBJ1-2, with D possibly matching TRBD1 (6 bases). The CDR3 contains 12 residues. Trimming took 4 bases from V and 1 from J, leaving 7 bases between them. CDR1 and CDR2 (germline): GTSNPN, SVGIG (reference sequence). The CDR3 loop is CAWTQGNYGYTF. CDR3 DNA: TGTGCCTGGACACAGGGTAACTATGGCTACACCTTC.

V gene TRBV6-4 combines with J gene TRBJ1-1, with D possibly matching TRBD1 (5 bases). V lost 6 bases to trimming and J lost 4 bases, with 12 bases between them. The CDR3 runs to 13 residues. Per germline, CDR1 MRHNA and CDR2 SNTAGT. DNA of the CDR3: TGTGCCAGCAGGGACACGGGCAGCACTGAAGCTTTCTTT. It yields the protein CASRDTGSTEAFF.

The genes are TRBV4-1 and TRBJ1-1; D gene uncertain. V gave up 0 bases and J gave up 1 base, with 9 bases separating them. Germline V gene data show CDR1 as MGHRA and CDR2 as YSYEKL. CDR3 length equals 15 residues. This CDR3 is CASSQERLRNTEAFF. The CDR3 bases are TGCGCCAGCAGCCAAGAGAGGCTACGGAACACTGAAGCTTTCTTT.

This chain links TRBV6-5 with TRBJ2-7, with D tentatively TRBD1 (6 bases). V was clipped by 0 bases and J by 3 bases, with 15 bases between them. The CDR3 totals 16 residues. Germline CDR1 MNHEY, CDR2 SVGAGI. CDR3 loop: CASSYSAGERLYEQYF. In DNA, the CDR3 is TGTGCCAGCAGTTACTCGGCAGGGGAGAGGCTCTACGAGCAGTACTTC.

J is TRBJ1-1 and V is TRBV7-2; 7 nucleotides agree with TRBD1. V gave up 4 bases and J gave up 1 base; unmatched junction bases: 9. Germline V CDR1 and CDR2: SGHTA, FQGNSA. The CDR3 length is 16 residues. The CDR3 DNA is TGTGCCAGCAGCTCACTTAACAGGGGTGCGAACACTGAAGCTTTCTTT. It yields the protein CASSSLNRGANTEAFF.